This T cell receptor (beta chain) was retrieved from a study of blood T cell repertoires in COVID-19. Study context: Acute and convalescent COVID-19 samples came from the United States, Italy and Spain.

The V segment lost 4 bases and the J segment 0 bases; nucleotides outside the gene matches: 1. The CDR3 is 15 residues long. Germline V gives CDR1 SGHRS, CDR2 YFSETQ. Adults between roughly 18 and 95 years of age took part from under 25 US areas. Self-reported history from a screening survey and questionnaire set each donor's cohort. Original data processing: Using reference gene primer amplification, nucleated cell counts were estimated. The method was immunoSEQ multiplex PCR; TCRdb's version includes in-frame clones alone and lacks a portion of them. V and J calls and clone size follow that table, whereas D and trimming were derived from the DNA. The sample has 330,000 or so clones, approximately 89% seen once; the top ten hold about 5%.

This sequence originates from a man younger than 40 who had recovered from COVID-19. Sequencing was carried out using PBMCs or T cells enriched from blood (not recorded which). V gene TRBV5-1 combines with J gene TRBJ2-5, with 12 positions matching TRBD2. CDR3 region: CASSRLAGDQETQYF. CDR3 nucleotides: TGCGCCAGCAGCAGACTAGCGGGGGACCAAGAGACCCAGTACTTC.